This TCR beta chain was sequenced in a study of early T cells in non-severe SARS-CoV-2 infection. At the level of the study: Sequencing targeted bulk RNA from unsorted whole blood, leaving chains unpaired.

Of note for this clonotype: The antigen remains unidentified.

Individual cDNA molecules were tagged with unique molecular identifiers, the study reported. TCRdb recomputed calls from the 5' RACE reads with MiXCR, one row per CDR3 protein. The table has roughly 90,000 distinct CDR3 sequences, about 14% seen once. V was pared by 3 bases and J by 4 bases, with 6 bases of the junction left unmatched. This CDR3 region has 14 residues. Germline V gene sequence: CDR1 SGHRS, CDR2 YFSETQ. General study findings and limits: CD4 and private specificities were missed by VDJdb matching, which favored anti-spike CD8 responses.

Specimen: whole blood. J is TRBJ2-7 and V is TRBV5-1, with 8 bases aligning to TRBD1. The receptor comes from an adult who was a healthcare worker with PCR-confirmed SARS-CoV-2 infection or an uninfected control (not recorded which). The CDR3 DNA reads TGCGCCAGCAGCTGGGGACAGGTCGAGTACGAGCAGTACTTC. Translated, it gives CASSWGQVEYEQYF. The full variable domain, in which reference TRBV5-1 and TRBJ2-7 provide the parts outside the CDR3, is KAGVTQTPRYLIKTRGQQVTLSCSPISGHRSVSWYQQTPGQGLQFLFEYFSETQRNKGNFPGRFSGRQFSNSRSEMNVSTLELGDSALYLCASSWGQVEYEQYFGPGTRLTVT.